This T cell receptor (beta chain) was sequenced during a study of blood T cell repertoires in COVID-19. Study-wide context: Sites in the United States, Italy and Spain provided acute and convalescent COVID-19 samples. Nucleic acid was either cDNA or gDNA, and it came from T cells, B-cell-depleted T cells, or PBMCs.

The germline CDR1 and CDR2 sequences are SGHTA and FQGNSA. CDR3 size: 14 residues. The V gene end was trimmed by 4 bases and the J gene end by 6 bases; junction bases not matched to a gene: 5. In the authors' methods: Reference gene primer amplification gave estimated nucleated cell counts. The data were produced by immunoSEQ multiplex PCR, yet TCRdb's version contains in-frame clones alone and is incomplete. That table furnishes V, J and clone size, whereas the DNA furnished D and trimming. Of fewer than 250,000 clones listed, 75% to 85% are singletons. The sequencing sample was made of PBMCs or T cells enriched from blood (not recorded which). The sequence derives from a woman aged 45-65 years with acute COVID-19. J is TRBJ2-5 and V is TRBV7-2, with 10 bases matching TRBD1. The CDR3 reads CASSYGQGGKTQYF. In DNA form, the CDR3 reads TGTGCCAGCAGCTACGGACAGGGGGGGAAGACCCAGTACTTC.